This record covers a single TCR beta chain. This CDR3 is built from 14 residues. V was clipped by 5 bases and J by 10 bases, with 17 bases between them. CDR1 and CDR2 (germline): MNHEY, SVGAGI. The data are from a study of OX40 agonist ivuxolimab in advanced cancers. This table comes from immunoSEQ multiplex PCR, and its TCRdb copy is limited to in-frame clones, with some not included. The sample holds tens of thousands of clones, approximately 90% seen once. The chain joins TRBV6-5 to TRBJ1-4; TRBD1 is a possible D gene (5 bases). This TCR was sampled from an adult with an advanced solid tumor such as melanoma, head and neck, liver or kidney cancer. Sequenced here: CD4+ or CD8+ T cells sorted from blood, sampled in a trial of the OX40 agonist ivuxolimab. The CDR3 DNA is TGTGCCAGCAGTACTCGATTGACAGCCCCAAAACTGTTTTTT. Amino acids: CASSTRLTAPKLFF.